This T cell receptor (beta chain) was captured by sequencing in a study of cytomegalovirus exposure and HLA in healthy donors listed by TCRdb under 2017. Broadly, across the study: In an earlier analysis of several hundred of the donors, under 300 Gb of sequence data and 95 million to 130 million unique TCR beta sequences from about 180 million T cells were reported. Roughly 300 gigabases of sequencing data and 75 million to 85 million unique TCR sequences made up an early release that covered roughly 670 HLA-typed donors. Among the roughly 380 genotyped donors, roughly 80% belonged to the genetic ancestry cluster associated with self-reported Caucasian donors. The study was designed to test whether signatures of past pathogen exposure could be identified by cataloging public T cell receptors. The study profiled the T cell repertoires of 500 to 800 subjects by immunosequencing and related them to cytomegalovirus serostatus. Along with the approximately 700-subject first cohort, a separate validation cohort of roughly 110 different subjects was used. To predict cytomegalovirus infection status, the study brought together high-throughput TCR immunosequencing, statistical association of individual TCRs with disease status, and machine learning. In a later analysis, previously published TCR beta repertoires from about 670 donors were re-analyzed and high-resolution HLA genotyping was added so that TCR occurrence patterns could be studied. In the later analysis, no new phenotypic data were used to find candidate immune exposures; instead, reliance was placed on TCR beta sequences and their occurrence across donors. In an earlier analysis of a few hundred of the donors, high-throughput TCR beta sequencing was used to judge whether each TCR beta V gene segment behaved as functional or pseudogenic. Alongside the repertoire data, information on donor age, sex, ethnicity and CMV serostatus was compiled. A later genetic analysis used genome-wide SNP genotypes for about three fifths of the 666 donors, treating that subset as a discovery cohort. Every repertoire in the discovery cohort had been generated on one and the same sequencing platform. Class I and class II HLA loci were covered by the typing at four-digit resolution. Typing coverage varied by locus: about 620-640 donors for A, B, C, DRB1 and DQB1; under 550 for DQA1; some 610 for DPA1; more than 450 for DPB1. Roughly five DR-DQ haplotypes were treated as single units for association and clustering because of strong linkage in the cohort. Among some 400 genotyped donors of the cohort, an average of approximately 240,000 unique TCR beta nucleotide sequences was sequenced per donor, of which 15% to 20% were non-productive.

Preparation of the library involved the immunoSEQ multiplex PCR assay. A mixture of 60 forward primers for TCR Vbeta segments and 13 reverse primers for TCR Jbeta segments was used in the multiplex PCR. The CDR3 region of rearranged TCR beta genes was amplified from genomic DNA by a multiplex PCR assay. The amplified TCR beta libraries were sequenced on the Illumina HiSeq System as 87-base-pair reads. Concerning the study's data processing: A later analysis tallied 75 million to 95 million unique TCR beta chains across the 666 repertoires, and approximately 12 million of those chains were shared by two or more donors. Raw reads were error-corrected and collapsed into unique sequences by a nearest-neighbor algorithm in which closely related sequences were merged to remove PCR and sequencing errors. V, D and J gene segments were assigned by aligning CDR3 sequences to IMGT reference sequences. Each retained sequence needed at least a six-nucleotide match to both a V gene segment and a J gene segment. A rearrangement counted as productive if the CDR3 had no stop codons and remained in frame with V and J, and every other rearrangement counted as non-productive. CDR3 was defined according to IMGT convention as the region running from the second conserved V-encoded cysteine to the conserved J-encoded phenylalanine. Sequences without an unambiguous match to a single V gene segment were excluded from the earlier analysis of approximately 560 of the donors. In an earlier analysis of 587 of the donors, V segments were called functional above 56.7% productive rearrangements and were called segregating when the between-donor standard deviation exceeded 5%. A statistical classification framework was built for diagnosing cytomegalovirus status from the catalog of TCR beta chain sequences. In a later analysis, TCR nucleotide sequences were compared against IMGT/GENE-DB human TR gene sequences so that V and J genes could be assigned. Using the TCRdist pipeline, a later analysis assigned CDR3 sequences along with most-parsimonious VDJ recombination scenarios. A later analysis defined each TCR beta chain by its CDR3 amino acid sequence plus V-gene family, and excluded reads lacking a unique V-gene family. As a way to deal with suspected cross-contamination and a sequencing artifact, a later analysis dropped 500 to 700 nucleotide sequences that were highly shared and had low generation probability. A later analysis calculated a clonal expansion index for each public chain from normalized within-repertoire ranks of inferred template counts. Generation probabilities in a later analysis came from a VDJ recombination model fitted to out-of-frame rearrangements, and those results were checked against IGoR. In a later analysis, hypergeometric tests were used to score TCR-TCR, TCR-HLA and TCR-CMV co-occurrence, with a repertoire-size bias correction applied to TCR pairs. A later analysis estimated false discovery rates by permuting HLA or CMV assignments 20 times. A later analysis grouped co-occurring TCRs with DBSCAN, adding TCRdist sequence similarity when clustering within HLA-allele-positive subsets. Repertoires with fewer than 30,000 or more than 120,000 public chains, plus five repertoires with anomalous nucleotide sharing, were excluded from co-occurrence clustering. Not all clones reach the TCRdb copy of this immuneACCESS table, which keeps in-frame sequences only. Checked studies attribute under half of the gap to unresolved V genes and leave the rest unexplained. V, J and clone size are taken as reported in that table, and D and trimming were inferred from the DNA itself. The sample has 90,000 or so clones on record, roughly 80% of them singletons. The top ten constitute around 10% of the sample.

This clone was seen a handful of times. The antigen it binds to is not known. No much larger clonotype is one base removed from it; base qualities were not supplied. Summary of the overall study and its limitations: Sequencing depth was assumed to be roughly uniform across donors in the presence/absence analyses, though that assumption may not hold. In a later analysis, 15,000 to 20,000 TCR beta sequences were associated with specific HLA alleles at a false discovery rate of 0.05. Immune exposure information for the cohort was limited to CMV serostatus. The authors suggested that the approach could potentially be extended to other disease states and immunological phenotypes. Correlated functional status among segregating V segments might be attributable to linkage disequilibrium, but an unknown experimental factor could not be ruled out. In an earlier analysis of more than 500 of the donors, most TCR beta V segments appeared in productive rearrangements about 90% or about 30% of the time, broadly matching IMGT annotations. Across donors, most TCR sequences were observed very rarely, whereas some public TCRs were present in many individuals. Because some donors lacked HLA typing at each locus, the association tests relied only on the typed subset. In a later analysis, HLA-associated TCR beta chains showed more clonal expansion and lower generation probabilities than non-associated chains that were equally common. In vitro tests confirmed that three of the cytomegalovirus-associated TCR beta chains recognize cytomegalovirus antigens. Because the 87-base-pair reads could not distinguish some IMGT-functional V segments, including TRBV6-2 and TRBV6-3, those segments were excluded. A later genetic analysis reported fewer N-insertions in productive TCRs among donors in an Asian-associated ancestry cluster than the approximately 670-donor mean. Most CMV-associated TCR beta chains appeared to be HLA-restricted in a later analysis, and the HLA associations seemed to be driven largely by CMV exposure. In a later analysis, several top co-occurrence clusters were reported to appear linked to parvovirus B19, influenza, CMV and Epstein-Barr virus. About 17 rarely observed V segments, including chromosome 9 orphons, were excluded from the earlier analysis of some 590 of the donors because counts were too low. In the study, 150 to 200 TCR beta chains were listed as associated with cytomegalovirus. The classifier was reported to diagnose cytomegalovirus status with high specificity and sensitivity in both the original and validation cohorts. In a later analysis, the rate of TCR association differed among HLA loci, with DRB1 alleles having the most associated TCRs and HLA-C alleles having the fewest. The sequencing pipeline was judged likely to have produced a cluster of highly shared sequence variants as a technical artifact. When HLA alleles, especially DR and DQ, strongly co-occurred, TCR associations were difficult to assign to individual alleles. In a later genetic analysis, a missense DCLRE1C variant was associated with V-gene and J-gene trimming of TCR beta chains, and the association was replicated in an independent cohort. A further reported finding was that TCR beta sequences accurately predicted the HLA-A and HLA-B alleles for most subjects in the first cohort. In this cohort, only TCR beta chains were sequenced, and detectable features were limited by the absence of alpha or paired-chain data.

In total, approximately 700 healthy bone marrow donors made up the cohort. All cohort members were sampled while nominally healthy, although unrecorded immune exposures were likely present. The donor tested CMV seropositive and was one of the 289 seropositive cohort members. A peripheral blood sample was collected from each donor, and TCR beta sequencing was performed on peripheral blood mononuclear cells. Genomic DNA extraction from the blood cell samples was performed with the Qiagen DNeasy Blood Extraction Kit. The CDR3 goes from the cysteine to the phenylalanine over 14 residues. Only CDR3 DNA is held: 42 bases, read in frame from base 1. Based on the germline V gene, the CDR1 and CDR2 sequences are SGHRS and YFSETQ. V was cut back by 0 bases and J by 6 bases, leaving a gap of 12 bases between them.

Recombination connected TRBV5-1 to TRBJ1-1; TRBD1 is a weak D gene call, 6 bases matching. Sequencing was carried out using PBMCs. The receptor was derived from a man aged 25 to 45 in good health and CMV-seropositive. The CDR3 corresponds to CASSLGDTQPEAFF. The nucleotide sequence reads TGCGCCAGCAGCTTGGGGGACACCCAACCTGAAGCTTTCTTT.